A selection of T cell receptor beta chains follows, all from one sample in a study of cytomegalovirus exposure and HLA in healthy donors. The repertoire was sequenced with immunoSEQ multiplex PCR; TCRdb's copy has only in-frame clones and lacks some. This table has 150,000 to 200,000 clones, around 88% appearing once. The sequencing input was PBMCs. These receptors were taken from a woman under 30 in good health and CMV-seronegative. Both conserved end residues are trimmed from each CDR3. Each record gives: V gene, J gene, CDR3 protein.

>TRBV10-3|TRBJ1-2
AISMDRERGYT
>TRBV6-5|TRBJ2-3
ASSRGTSFPDTQY
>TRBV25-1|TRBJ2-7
ASSHGTGYYEQY
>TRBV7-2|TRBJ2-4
ASSFTTGGGKNIQY
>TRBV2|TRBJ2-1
ASSLDSYNEQF
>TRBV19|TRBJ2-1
ASMGTSGSPYNEQF
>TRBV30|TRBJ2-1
AWSAQPAGVLF
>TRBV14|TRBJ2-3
ASSQGARRADTQY
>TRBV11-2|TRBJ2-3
ASSFPRARTDTQY
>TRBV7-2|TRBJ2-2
ASSLQGTTGELF
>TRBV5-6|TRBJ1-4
ASSNHRGYEKLF
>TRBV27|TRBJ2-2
ASSSGGGGTGELF
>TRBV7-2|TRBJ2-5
ASSLSGVYQETQY
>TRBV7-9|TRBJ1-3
ASSFGEGNTIY
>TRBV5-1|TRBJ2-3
ASSLAGQANGGDTQY
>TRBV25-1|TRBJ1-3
ASSEASLNTIY
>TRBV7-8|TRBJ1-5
ASSLEGGINQPQH
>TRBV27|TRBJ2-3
ASSSWGFTDTQY
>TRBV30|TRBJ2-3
AWSARTRTQY
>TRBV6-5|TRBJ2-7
ASSPRTGSYEQY
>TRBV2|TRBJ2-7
ASGQPSYEQY
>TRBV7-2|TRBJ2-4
ASSFGSSGSLAKNIQY
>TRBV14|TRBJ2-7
ASSRPRGAGPYEQY
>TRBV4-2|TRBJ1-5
ASSHWTGGTEPQH
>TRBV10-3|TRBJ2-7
AISESWASSSYEQY
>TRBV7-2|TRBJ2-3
ASSLLSAGGTDTQY
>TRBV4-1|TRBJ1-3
ASSQDRTSGNTIY